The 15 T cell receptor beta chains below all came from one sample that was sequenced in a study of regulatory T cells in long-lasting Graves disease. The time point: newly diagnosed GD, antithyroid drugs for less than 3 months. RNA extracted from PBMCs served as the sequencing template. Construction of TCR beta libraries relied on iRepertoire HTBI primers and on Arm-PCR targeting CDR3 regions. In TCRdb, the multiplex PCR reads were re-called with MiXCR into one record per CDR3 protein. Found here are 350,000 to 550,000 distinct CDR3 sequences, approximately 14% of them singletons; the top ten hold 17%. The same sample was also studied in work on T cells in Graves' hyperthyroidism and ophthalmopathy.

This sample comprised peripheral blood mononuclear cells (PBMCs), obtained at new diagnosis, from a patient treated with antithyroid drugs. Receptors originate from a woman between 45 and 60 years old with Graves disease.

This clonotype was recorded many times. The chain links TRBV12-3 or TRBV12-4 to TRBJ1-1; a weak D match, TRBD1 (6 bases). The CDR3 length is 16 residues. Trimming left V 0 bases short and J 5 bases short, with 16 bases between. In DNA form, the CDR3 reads TGTGCCAGCAGTTTAGCAGAGTGGAGGGGGGTTACTGAAGCTTTCTTT. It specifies CASSLAEWRGVTEAFF.

Written as DNA, the CDR3 is TGTGCCAGCAGCCTGACAGGGCCCTTGGATGAGCAGTTCTTC. The encoded protein is CASSLTGPLDEQFF. The chain recombines TRBV7-9 with TRBJ2-1, with TRBD1 matching over 7 bases. There are 14 residues in the CDR3. Germline CDR1 and CDR2: SEHNR and FQNEAQ (reference sequence). V lost 5 bases to trimming and J lost 8 bases; unmatched junction nucleotides: 9.

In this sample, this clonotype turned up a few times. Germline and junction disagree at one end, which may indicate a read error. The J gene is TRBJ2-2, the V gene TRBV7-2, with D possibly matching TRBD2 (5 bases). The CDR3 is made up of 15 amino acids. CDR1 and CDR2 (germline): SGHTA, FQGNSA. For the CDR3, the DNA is TGTGCCAGCAGCTTCCTGTGGGCCCGCACCGGGAAGCTGTTTTTT. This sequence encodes CASSFLWARTGKLFF. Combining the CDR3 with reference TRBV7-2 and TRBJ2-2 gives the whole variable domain GAGVSQSPSNKVTEKGKDVELRCDPISGHTALYWYRQSLGQGLEFLIYFQGNSAPDKSGLPSDRFSAERTGGSVSTLTIQRTQQEDSAVYLCASSFLWARTGKLFFGEGSRLTVL.

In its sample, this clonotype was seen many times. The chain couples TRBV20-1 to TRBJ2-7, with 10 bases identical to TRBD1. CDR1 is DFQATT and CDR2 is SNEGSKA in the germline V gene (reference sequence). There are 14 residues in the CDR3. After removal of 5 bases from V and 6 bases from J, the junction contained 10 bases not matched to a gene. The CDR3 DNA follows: TGCAGTGCTTCCGGGACAGGGGATATCGGCGAGCAGTACTTC. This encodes CSASGTGDIGEQYF.

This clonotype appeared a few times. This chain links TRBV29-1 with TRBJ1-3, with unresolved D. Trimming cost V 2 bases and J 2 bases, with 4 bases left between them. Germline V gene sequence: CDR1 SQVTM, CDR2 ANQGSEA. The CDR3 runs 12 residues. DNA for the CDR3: TGCAGCGTTGAACAGGCTGGAAACACCATATATTTT. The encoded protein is CSVEQAGNTIYF.

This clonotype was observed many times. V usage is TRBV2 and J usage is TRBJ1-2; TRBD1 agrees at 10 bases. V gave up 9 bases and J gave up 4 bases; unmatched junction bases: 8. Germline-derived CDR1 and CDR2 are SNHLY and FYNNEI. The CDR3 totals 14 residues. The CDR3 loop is CASRGGQGFYGYTF. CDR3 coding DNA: TGTGCCAGTCGAGGGGGACAGGGGTTCTATGGCTACACCTTC.

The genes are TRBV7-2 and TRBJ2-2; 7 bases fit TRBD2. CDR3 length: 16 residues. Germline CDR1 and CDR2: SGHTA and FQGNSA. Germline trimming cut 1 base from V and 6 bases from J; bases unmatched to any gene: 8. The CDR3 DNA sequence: TGTGCCAGCAGCTTAGGGGTTGTGGCGGGAGCCGGGGAGCTGTTTTTT. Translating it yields CASSLGVVAGAGELFF.

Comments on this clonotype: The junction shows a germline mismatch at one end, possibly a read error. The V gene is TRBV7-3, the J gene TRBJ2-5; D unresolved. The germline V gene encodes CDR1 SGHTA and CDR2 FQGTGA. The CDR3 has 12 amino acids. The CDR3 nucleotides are TGTGCTAGCAGCTTTAGGCTGGAGACCCAGTACTTC. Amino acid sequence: CASSFRLETQYF.

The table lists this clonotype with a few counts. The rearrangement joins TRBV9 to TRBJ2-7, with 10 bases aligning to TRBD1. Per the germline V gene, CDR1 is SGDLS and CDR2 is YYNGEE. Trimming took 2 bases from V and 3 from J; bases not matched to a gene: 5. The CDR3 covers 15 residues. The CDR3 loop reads CASSVTGTGDYEQYF. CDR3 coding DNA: TGTGCCAGCAGCGTCACCGGGACAGGGGACTACGAGCAGTACTTC.

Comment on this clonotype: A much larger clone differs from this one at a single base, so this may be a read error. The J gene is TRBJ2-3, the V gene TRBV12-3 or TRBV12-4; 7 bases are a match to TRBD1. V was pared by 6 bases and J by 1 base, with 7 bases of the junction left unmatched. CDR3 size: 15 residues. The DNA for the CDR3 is TGTGCCAGCAGAGCGAACGGACAGGGCACAGATACGCAGTATTTT. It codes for CASRANGQGTDTQYF.

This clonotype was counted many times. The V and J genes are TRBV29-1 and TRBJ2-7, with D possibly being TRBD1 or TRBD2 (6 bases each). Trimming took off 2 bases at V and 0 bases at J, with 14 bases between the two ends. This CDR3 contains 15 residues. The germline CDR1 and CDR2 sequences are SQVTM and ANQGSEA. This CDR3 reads CSVEFARGGSYEQYF. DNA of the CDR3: TGCAGCGTTGAATTCGCCAGGGGAGGCTCCTACGAGCAGTACTTC.

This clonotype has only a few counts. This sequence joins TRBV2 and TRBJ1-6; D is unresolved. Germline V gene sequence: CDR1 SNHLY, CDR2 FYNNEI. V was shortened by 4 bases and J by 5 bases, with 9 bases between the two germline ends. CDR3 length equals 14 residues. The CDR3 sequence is CASSVSGNNSPLHF. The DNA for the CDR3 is TGTGCCAGCAGTGTGTCCGGAAATAATTCACCCCTCCACTTT.

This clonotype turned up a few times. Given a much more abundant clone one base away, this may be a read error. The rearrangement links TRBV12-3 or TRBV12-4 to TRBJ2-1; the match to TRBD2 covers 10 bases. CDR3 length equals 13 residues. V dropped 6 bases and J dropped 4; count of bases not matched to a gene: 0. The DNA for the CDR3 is TGTGCCAGCAGACTAGCGGGGTACAATGAGCAGTTCTTC. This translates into CASRLAGYNEQFF.

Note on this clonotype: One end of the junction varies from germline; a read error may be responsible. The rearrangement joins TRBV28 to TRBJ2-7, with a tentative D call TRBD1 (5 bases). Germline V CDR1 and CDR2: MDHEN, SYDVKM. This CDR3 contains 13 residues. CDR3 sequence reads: CASNLIQGYEQYF. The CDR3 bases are TGTGCCAGCAATTTAATCCAGGGCTACGAGCAGTACTTC. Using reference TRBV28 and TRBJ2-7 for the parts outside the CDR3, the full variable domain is DVKVTQSSRYLVKRTGEKVFLECVQDMDHENMFWYRQDPGLGLRLIYFSYDVKMKEKGDIPEGYSVSREKKERFSLILESASTNQTSMYLCASNLIQGYEQYFGPGTRLTVT.

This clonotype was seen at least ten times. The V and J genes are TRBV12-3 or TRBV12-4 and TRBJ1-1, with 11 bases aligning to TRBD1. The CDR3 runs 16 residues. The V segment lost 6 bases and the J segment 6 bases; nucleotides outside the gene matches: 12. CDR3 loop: CASSQSDRGLGAEAFF. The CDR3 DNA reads TGTGCCAGCAGCCAGTCGGACAGGGGGCTTGGGGCTGAAGCTTTCTTT.